Below are 14 T cell receptor beta chains sequenced from a single sample in a study of CD8+ T cells in alopecia areata. RNA extraction and reverse transcription yielded cDNA as sequencing template. Only in-frame clones appear in the TCRdb table, and some are missing; sequencing was by immunoSEQ multiplex PCR. The data contain roughly 140,000 clones, around 49% of them singletons. The starting material was CD4+ T cells sorted from blood, obtained at week 0. These receptor sequences come from a human donor with alopecia areata.

This clone was seen just once. Here the CDR3 DNA reads TGTGCCAGCAGCTCCCCAGAAGGGTCGCAGAACACTGAAGCTTTCTTT. Translation gives CASSSPEGSQNTEAFF. The chain has TRBV7-9 and TRBJ1-1; D ambiguous. The V gene's germline CDR1 is SEHNR and CDR2 FQNEAQ (reference sequence). The CDR3 contains 16 residues. V was shortened by 4 bases and J by 1 base, with 16 bases between the two germline ends.

This clone has only a few counts. This chain's CDR3 is CSVEEAGRGYEQYF. In nucleotides, the CDR3 is TGCAGCGTTGAAGAGGCGGGGCGTGGCTACGAGCAGTACTTC. The chain combines TRBV29-1 with TRBJ2-7; tentative D call: TRBD2 (6 bases). From germline, CDR1 is SQVTM and CDR2 ANQGSEA. V gave up 0 bases and J gave up 3 bases, with 12 bases separating them. The CDR3 contains 14 residues.

The chain employs TRBV30 and TRBJ2-3; D is undetermined. The CDR3 is 13 residues long. Trimming left V 0 bases short and J 4 bases short, with 8 bases between. In germline, CDR1 is GTSNPN, CDR2 SVGIG (reference sequence). The CDR3 loop reads CAWSVGRADTQYF. CDR3 nucleotide sequence: TGTGCCTGGAGTGTTGGTAGGGCAGATACGCAGTATTTT.

The chain combines TRBV25-1 with TRBJ2-1; D not resolved. Germline CDR1 MGHDK, CDR2 SYGVNS. Trimming cost V 2 bases and J 4 bases, with 12 bases left between them. This CDR3 has 15 amino acids. As DNA, the CDR3 is TGTGCCAGCAGTGAAGCAGGAGCCGTATACAATGAGCAGTTCTTC. Translating it yields CASSEAGAVYNEQFF.

V usage is TRBV6-1 and J usage is TRBJ1-1; D remains ambiguous. Deletions cut 7 bases from V and 1 base from J, with 10 bases between. CDR3 length: 13 residues. CDR1 and CDR2 from the germline V gene are MNHNS and SASEGT. This CDR3 reads CASKVWQNTEAFF. The CDR3 DNA follows: TGTGCCAGCAAAGTCTGGCAGAACACTGAAGCTTTCTTT.

This clone was picked up a small number of times. The chain is built from TRBV27 and TRBJ2-1; D uncertain. Germline CDR1 MNHEY, CDR2 SMNVEV (reference sequence). V gave up 2 bases and J gave up 0 bases, with 8 bases separating them. The CDR3 runs to 15 residues. This chain's CDR3 is CASSLGPSSYNEQFF. CDR3 nucleotide sequence: TGTGCCAGCAGTTTAGGGCCGAGCTCCTACAATGAGCAGTTCTTC.

This clone was counted many times. The V and J genes are TRBV7-9 and TRBJ2-1; 7 bases line up with TRBD1. Germline CDR1 and CDR2: SEHNR and FQNEAQ (reference sequence). Trimming removed 1 base from V and 2 bases from J; junction bases left unmatched: 2. This CDR3 is built from 15 residues. The CDR3 sequence: CASSLGQGPYNEQFF. Written as DNA, the CDR3 is TGTGCCAGCAGCTTAGGACAGGGTCCCTACAATGAGCAGTTCTTC.

This chain joins TRBV29-1 and TRBJ2-7; no definite D call. This CDR3 region has 15 residues. The germline V gene has CDR1 SQVTM and CDR2 ANQGSEA. The V and J ends lost 4 bases and 5 bases respectively, with 21 bases between them. The CDR3 DNA sequence: TGCAGCGTTGGAGAACCGGGTCCGAAGGCCCACGAGCAGTACTTC. Its translation: CSVGEPGPKAHEQYF.

This clone was recorded at least ten times. V gene TRBV4-1 combines with J gene TRBJ2-3; the match to TRBD2 covers 9 bases. Per the germline V gene, CDR1 is MGHRA and CDR2 is YSYEKL. The junction had 10 bases not matched to a gene; V was cut back by 0 bases and J by 6 bases. CDR3 size: 17 residues. The CDR3 reads CASSQEGLAGTRDTQYF. CDR3 DNA sequence: TGCGCCAGCAGCCAAGAGGGTCTAGCGGGGACTCGGGATACGCAGTATTTT.

The rearrangement links TRBV11-1 to TRBJ2-1; D not resolved. In germline, CDR1 is SGHAT, CDR2 FQDESV (reference sequence). The CDR3 contains 12 residues. V was cut by 4 bases and J by 9 bases, with 10 bases left in between. Written as DNA, the CDR3 is TGTGCCAGCAGCTCCGGACGGCGTGAGCAGTTCTTC. Protein sequence: CASSSGRREQFF.

This clone has a handful of counts. This rearrangement joins TRBV6-1 to TRBJ2-7; a possible D gene is TRBD1 (6 bases). Germline values: CDR1 MNHNS, CDR2 SASEGT. The CDR3 is 14 amino acids. V was clipped by 7 bases and J by 2 bases, with 15 bases between them. The DNA for the CDR3 is TGTGCCAGCATGATAGGGACACCAGCCTACGAGCAGTACTTC. Its translation is CASMIGTPAYEQYF.

This clone was seen a single time. V usage is TRBV19 and J usage is TRBJ2-1; no definite D call. V lost 5 bases, J lost 5 bases, and 22 bases lay in between. Germline values: CDR1 LNHDA, CDR2 SQIVND (reference sequence). CDR3 length equals 17 residues. CDR3 sequence (DNA): TGTGCCAGTAGTCTCTTCGCCCGGGCCCCTACGAACAATGAGCAGTTCTTC. Translation: CASSLFARAPTNNEQFF.

This clone was seen more than once but under ten times. The V call is TRBV30, the J call TRBJ1-1; perhaps TRBD1 as D (6 bases). Germline V CDR1 and CDR2: GTSNPN, SVGIG (reference sequence). CDR3 length: 12 amino acids. CDR3 nucleotides: TGTGCTTCCTCCAGGGGTTCGGGTGAAGCTTTCTTT. This encodes CASSRGSGEAFF.

The chain employs TRBV30 and TRBJ2-1, with TRBD2 matching 11 bases. This CDR3 is 17 amino acids long. Germline values: CDR1 GTSNPN, CDR2 SVGIG (reference sequence). V trimming: 2 bases; J trimming: 0 bases; junction bases outside the gene matches: 6. The CDR3 here is CAWSKPGLAASYNEQFF. In nucleotides, the CDR3 is TGTGCCTGGAGTAAACCGGGACTAGCGGCCTCCTACAATGAGCAGTTCTTC. The full variable domain, with the rest looked up from reference TRBV30 and TRBJ2-1, is SQTIHQWPATLVQPVGSPLSLECTVEGTSNPNLYWYRQAAGRGLQLLFYSVGIGQISSEVPQNLSASRPQDRQFILSSKKLLLSDSGFYLCAWSKPGLAASYNEQFFGPGTRLTVL.